This TCR beta chain came from a study of blood T cell repertoires in COVID-19. The overall study: The samples span acute and convalescent COVID-19 from the United States, Italy and Spain.

The CDR3 extends over 15 amino acids. Germline CDR1 reads LGHNT; CDR2 reads FRNRAP. The V end lost 0 bases, the J end lost 4 bases, and 10 bases lay between the germline ends. Data came from immunoSEQ multiplex PCR; TCRdb stores just in-frame clones and leaves some out. Of about 40,000 clones listed, around nine tenths are singletons. Seattle patient enrollment occurred during active infection, with longitudinal follow-up thereafter. This receptor was identified in a man aged 55 to 70 with COVID-19, enrolled during active disease. Material: peripheral blood. The rearrangement links TRBV12-5 to TRBJ2-1; tentative D call: TRBD1 (6 bases). The DNA for the CDR3 is TGTGCTAGTGGTTTGGTACCGAGGGGGTACAATGAGCAGTTCTTC. Amino acid sequence: CASGLVPRGYNEQFF.